This TCR beta chain was sequenced for a study of blood T cell repertoires in COVID-19. Study summary: Sites across the United States, Italy and Spain contributed samples from acute and convalescent COVID-19. In each case, the material was cDNA or gDNA derived from T cells, B-cell-depleted T cells, or PBMCs.

A single count supports this clone. The CDR3 covers 18 residues. V was clipped by 0 bases and J by 5 bases; unmatched bases: 15. The V gene's germline CDR1 is SGDLS and CDR2 YYNGEE. Authors' methods: Amplification with reference gene primers provided the estimates of nucleated cell counts. TCRdb's copy holds only in-frame clones and misses some; the assay was immunoSEQ multiplex PCR. That table gives V, J and clone size, and the DNA gave D and trimming. The data hold some 260,000 clones, with 88% observed a single time. The chain has TRBV9 and TRBJ2-5, with 8 bases identical to TRBD2. The TCR originated in a man older than 75 with acute or convalescent COVID-19. What was sequenced was peripheral blood. In DNA form, the CDR3 reads TGTGCCAGCAGCGTAGGGGCTAGCGGGCTCACCTTGGGGGAGACCCAGTACTTC. Its protein is CASSVGASGLTLGETQYF.